The 19 T cell receptor beta chains below come from one sample, sequenced in a study of OX40 agonist ivuxolimab in advanced cancers. Produced via immunoSEQ multiplex PCR; TCRdb's table is partial and in-frame only. The sample comprises tens of thousands of clones, more than 75% of which are singletons, and around 13% rests with the top ten. This specimen was CD4+ or CD8+ T cells sorted from blood, taken in a trial of the OX40 agonist ivuxolimab. These receptors all come from an adult with an advanced solid tumor such as melanoma, head and neck, liver or kidney cancer.

This rearrangement joins TRBV2 to TRBJ1-4, with 11 nucleotides matching TRBD1. V shed 4 bases and J 7 bases; nucleotides not matched to a gene: 5. Germline V gives CDR1 SNHLY, CDR2 FYNNEI. The CDR3 totals 15 residues. CDR3 bases: TGTGCCAGCAGTGGGACAGGGGGCTGGGTTGAAAAACTGTTTTTT. It encodes CASSGTGGWVEKLFF.

This chain joins TRBV7-9 and TRBJ1-4; 7 bases agree with TRBD1. The CDR3 is 17 residues long. The V gene end was trimmed by 5 bases and the J gene end by 0 bases; junction bases not matched to a gene: 9. The germline CDR1 and CDR2 sequences are SEHNR and FQNEAQ (reference sequence). DNA of the CDR3: TGTGCCAGCAGCCTTAGGGGGACAGTCGCAACTAATGAAAAACTGTTTTTT. Translated, it gives CASSLRGTVATNEKLFF.

This sequence joins TRBV10-3 and TRBJ2-3; the D gene is possibly TRBD1 (5 bases). V dropped 8 bases and J dropped 2 bases, with 11 bases sitting between them. The CDR3 is 13 residues long. Looked up from germline, CDR1 is ENHRY and CDR2 is SYGVKD. The CDR3 loop is CAIWGGYTDTQYF. Here the CDR3 DNA reads TGTGCCATCTGGGGCGGTTACACAGATACGCAGTATTTT.

The CDR3 bases are TGTGCCAGCAGCCAAGGTGGGAGCACTGAAGCTTTCTTT. It encodes CASSQGGSTEAFF. The chain couples TRBV14 to TRBJ1-1; D is undetermined. There are 13 residues in the CDR3. V was cut by 1 base and J by 4 bases, with 7 bases left in between. In germline, CDR1 is SGHDN, CDR2 FVKESK.

The V gene is TRBV19, the J gene TRBJ2-5, with 11 bases that match TRBD2. The CDR3 contains 14 residues. Germline V lookup: CDR1 LNHDA, CDR2 SQIVND (reference sequence). The V segment lost 8 bases and the J segment 2 bases; nucleotides outside the gene matches: 4. The CDR3 loop reads CASPGLAEQETQYF. CDR3 in DNA: TGTGCCAGTCCGGGACTAGCGGAACAAGAGACCCAGTACTTC. The variable domain in full, completed from reference TRBV19 and TRBJ2-5, reads DGGITQSPKYLFRKEGQNVTLSCEQNLNHDAMYWYRQDPGQGLRLIYYSQIVNDFQKGDIAEGYSVSREKKESFPLTVTSAQKNPTAFYLCASPGLAEQETQYFGPGTRLLVL.

The V call is TRBV2, the J call TRBJ1-1, with a tentative D call TRBD1 (5 bases). V was cut by 8 bases and J by 5 bases, with 15 bases left in between. This CDR3 region has 13 residues. CDR1 is SNHLY and CDR2 is FYNNEI in the germline V gene. CDR3 coding DNA: TGTGCCAGCTCTGTCTGGGAGGGGACTGAAGCTTTCTTT. Translation gives CASSVWEGTEAFF.

The gene calls are TRBV6-5 and TRBJ2-7; D is undetermined. The CDR3 extends over 16 amino acids. V was trimmed by 2 bases and J by 2 bases, leaving 16 bases between them. Per germline, CDR1 MNHEY and CDR2 SVGAGI. The CDR3 protein is CASSYRASELTYEQYF. The CDR3 region has the DNA TGTGCCAGCAGTTACCGCGCGTCAGAACTGACCTACGAGCAGTACTTC.

The genes are TRBV13 and TRBJ2-7, with D perhaps TRBD2 (6 bases). V was trimmed by 0 bases and J by 0 bases, leaving 15 bases between them. CDR1 and CDR2 from the germline V gene are PRHDT and FYEKMQ (reference sequence). The CDR3 is 17 amino acids. CDR3 DNA sequence: TGTGCCAGCAGCTTAGGGCCCCTAGCGAGCCGCTCCTACGAGCAGTACTTC. Protein sequence: CASSLGPLASRSYEQYF.

The chain couples TRBV6-5 to TRBJ2-6; D is ambiguous. Germline assignment: CDR1 MNHEY and CDR2 SVGAGI. CDR3 size: 13 residues. The V end was cut by 8 bases, the J end by 4 bases, with 9 bases between. CDR3 residues: CASGWAGANVLTF. The DNA of the CDR3 is TGTGCCAGCGGCTGGGCCGGGGCCAACGTCCTGACTTTC.

This chain links TRBV18 with TRBJ1-5, with 9 nucleotides matching TRBD1. Germline V gives CDR1 KGHSH, CDR2 LQKENI. The CDR3 extends over 15 amino acids. V lost 3 bases, J lost 1 base, and 1 base stayed unmatched. CDR3 DNA: TGTGCCAGCTCACCGGGACAGGGCAGCAATCAGCCCCAGCATTTT. Translated, it gives CASSPGQGSNQPQHF.

V usage is TRBV5-6 and J usage is TRBJ1-5; D unresolved. In germline, CDR1 is SGHDT, CDR2 YYEEEE. Between the trimmed V and J ends, which lost 2 bases and 1 base, there was a span of 7 bases. CDR3 length: 14 residues. The DNA for the CDR3 is TGTGCCAGCAGCTTCTCGGGGAGCAATCAGCCCCAGCATTTT. Translated: CASSFSGSNQPQHF.

The chain combines TRBV14 with TRBJ2-7, with TRBD1 as a possible D gene (7 bases). Germline V gene sequence: CDR1 SGHDN, CDR2 FVKESK. The length of the CDR3 is 14 residues. Deletions cut 3 bases from V and 6 bases from J, with 15 bases between. CDR3 nucleotide sequence: TGTGCCAGCAGCCAGTTGGGTCAGGGGGGCGAGCAGTACTTC. Its translation: CASSQLGQGGEQYF.

The genes are TRBV27 and TRBJ2-1; TRBD1 aligns across 7 bases. Germline CDR1 is MNHEY and CDR2 is SMNVEV (reference sequence). The CDR3 is 16 residues long. V was pared by 4 bases and J by 4 bases, with 10 bases of the junction left unmatched. The CDR3 DNA reads TGTGCCAGCAGTTCCCTCCCAGGGGGATCTTACAATGAGCAGTTCTTC. Translating it yields CASSSLPGGSYNEQFF.

This rearrangement joins TRBV5-6 to TRBJ2-7; D possibly corresponds to TRBD2 (6 bases). Looked up from germline, CDR1 is SGHDT and CDR2 is YYEEEE. This CDR3 has 15 residues. V lost 3 bases and J 4 bases, leaving 17 bases between the germline ends. In DNA form, the CDR3 reads TGTGCCAGCAGCTGGGGAGGCAGGCAGGAATACGAGCAGTACTTC. Residues: CASSWGGRQEYEQYF.

CDR3 sequence: CASSDVNEQFF. CDR3 bases: TGTGCCAGCAGTGATGTGAATGAGCAGTTCTTC. This chain joins TRBV25-1 and TRBJ2-1; no reliable D call. V lost 3 bases and J 7 bases, leaving 4 bases between the germline ends. The CDR3 totals 11 residues. Looked up from germline, CDR1 is MGHDK and CDR2 is SYGVNS.

This sequence joins TRBV6-1 and TRBJ2-3; 11 bases agree with TRBD2. V shed 4 bases, J shed 6 bases, and the junction held 6 bases outside the gene matches. Germline values: CDR1 MNHNS, CDR2 SASEGT. The CDR3 runs 15 residues. DNA of the CDR3: TGTGCCAGCAGTGCGACGACTAGCGGGGAGGATACGCAGTATTTT. Its protein is CASSATTSGEDTQYF.

This clone has just one count. V gene TRBV7-9 combines with J gene TRBJ1-2, with 7 positions matching TRBD1. The CDR3 is 14 residues long. Germline loops: CDR1 SEHNR, CDR2 FQNEAQ (reference sequence). J was trimmed by 6 bases and V by 5 bases; bases with no gene match: 9. The CDR3 sequence: CASSQIDRADGYTF. The CDR3 region has the DNA TGTGCCAGCAGCCAGATAGACAGGGCCGATGGCTACACCTTC.

The CDR3 nucleotides read TGTGCCAGCACCCACCCCAGCGGCACAGATACGCAGTATTTT. Translation gives CASTHPSGTDTQYF. The V call is TRBV6-5, the J call TRBJ2-3; D is unclear. The germline V gene has CDR1 MNHEY and CDR2 SVGAGI. The CDR3 is 14 amino acids. Trimming removed 7 bases at V and 1 base at J, with 12 bases between.

The table lists this clone with a count of one. The chain combines TRBV6-6 with TRBJ1-1; D not resolved. CDR1 is MNHNY and CDR2 is SVGAGI in the germline V gene (reference sequence). V gave up 8 bases and J gave up 6 bases, with 10 bases separating them. CDR3 length equals 11 residues. The CDR3 spells CASVRAAEAFF. CDR3 nucleotide sequence: TGTGCCAGCGTCCGAGCGGCTGAAGCTTTCTTT.